What follows are 27 T cell receptor beta chains derived from one specimen sequenced in a study of blood T cell repertoires in COVID-19 (TCRdb year 2020). The library was prepared using the immunoSEQ multiplex PCR assay. Here the immuneACCESS table is served through TCRdb, limited to in-frame sequences with V and J called. Missing clones are a known gap in these copies; in checked studies unresolved V genes cover under half, and the rest lacks a known reason. The sample contains tens of thousands of clones, under 85% of them found a single time. 11% of the sample comes from the top ten. Sequenced sample: peripheral blood. These receptors were obtained from a man between 70 and 80 years old with acute or convalescent COVID-19.

The CDR3 sequence is CAPGTGRTDTQYF. DNA for the CDR3: TGTGCTCCGGGGACAGGGCGCACAGATACGCAGTATTTT. The rearrangement links TRBV7-2 to TRBJ2-3; 9 bases fit TRBD1. This CDR3 has 13 amino acids. Germline CDR1 SGHTA, CDR2 FQGNSA.

The rearrangement uses TRBV11-3 and TRBJ1-1; TRBD1 agrees at 8 bases. Per germline, CDR1 SGHNT and CDR2 YENEEA. This CDR3 has 14 amino acids. J gave up 1 base and V 4 bases, and 2 bases lay outside the gene matches. The chain's CDR3 is CASSSGGRNTEAFF. CDR3 bases: TGTGCCAGCAGCTCAGGGGGCAGGAACACTGAAGCTTTCTTT.

The chain couples TRBV30 to TRBJ2-7; D is possibly TRBD2 (7 bases). CDR1 is GTSNPN and CDR2 is SVGIG in the germline V gene (reference sequence). The CDR3 has 12 amino acids. The V end was cut by 0 bases, the J end by 5 bases, with 8 bases between. The chain's CDR3 is CAWSVGGDEQYF. CDR3 coding DNA: TGTGCCTGGAGTGTAGGGGGGGACGAGCAGTACTTC.

This rearrangement joins TRBV11-3 to TRBJ2-3; the D gene is possibly TRBD2 (6 bases). The CDR3 totals 14 residues. CDR1 and CDR2 from the germline V gene are SGHNT and YENEEA. V lost 6 bases, J lost 4 bases, and 14 bases lay in between. The CDR3 here is CASSLRRGADTQYF. The DNA of the CDR3 is TGTGCCAGCAGTCTAAGGCGGGGAGCAGATACGCAGTATTTT.

The V call is TRBV4-1, the J call TRBJ2-3; 10 positions match TRBD2. Trimming cost V 4 bases and J 0 bases; bases outside gene matches: 7. The CDR3 has 17 amino acids. The germline V gene encodes CDR1 MGHRA and CDR2 YSYEKL. The CDR3 reads CASSPREGLASTDTQYF. The CDR3, as DNA: TGCGCCAGCAGCCCTCGCGAGGGACTAGCGAGCACAGATACGCAGTATTTT.

The chain recombines TRBV6-5 with TRBJ2-2, with no clear D. V was shortened by 6 bases and J by 2 bases, with 10 bases between the two germline ends. This CDR3 contains 14 residues. Germline V gene lookup returns CDR1 MNHEY and CDR2 SVGAGI. DNA of the CDR3: TGTGCCAGCAGGTTTAAACTCAACACCGGGGAGCTGTTTTTT. Its protein is CASRFKLNTGELFF.

The chain joins TRBV20-1 to TRBJ2-5, with D uncertain. In germline, CDR1 is DFQATT, CDR2 SNEGSKA (reference sequence). CDR3 size: 11 residues. With 7 bases removed from V and 3 bases from J, the gap between germline ends came to 9 bases. The chain's CDR3 is CSVHTKETQYF. The CDR3 DNA reads TGCAGTGTTCACACCAAAGAGACCCAGTACTTC.

The CDR3 spells CASSRTGSYEQYF. The CDR3 region has the DNA TGTGCCAGCAGCAGGACAGGATCCTACGAGCAGTACTTC. V usage is TRBV6-5 and J usage is TRBJ2-7, with TRBD1 matching over 7 bases. In germline, CDR1 is MNHEY, CDR2 SVGAGI. The CDR3 is 13 amino acids. With 6 bases clipped from V and 1 base from J, the junction kept 3 bases outside the gene matches.

There are a few counts of this clone. The chain employs TRBV7-9 and TRBJ1-6; D gene unclear. The germline V gene encodes CDR1 SEHNR and CDR2 FQNEAQ (reference sequence). V dropped 5 bases and J dropped 6 bases, with 11 bases sitting between them. There are 14 residues in the CDR3. The CDR3 sequence: CASSPRTVNSPLHF. The CDR3 DNA is TGTGCCAGCAGCCCTCGGACTGTTAATTCACCCCTCCACTTT.

This chain uses TRBV9 with TRBJ1-1, with 9 bases identical to TRBD1. The trim removed 4 bases at V and 4 bases at J, leaving 8 bases unmatched. Germline V gene lookup returns CDR1 SGDLS and CDR2 YYNGEE. This CDR3 is built from 15 residues. The CDR3 DNA is TGTGCCAGCAGCCCCGACAGGGGGATTGGCACTGAAGCTTTCTTT. This gives the protein CASSPDRGIGTEAFF.

This clone has only one observation. This chain connects TRBV19 to TRBJ1-1, with 8 bases matching TRBD1. Germline V gene sequence: CDR1 LNHDA, CDR2 SQIVND (reference sequence). The CDR3 loop spans 14 amino acids. V dropped 5 bases and J dropped 5; count of bases not matched to a gene: 7. The CDR3 nucleotides read TGTGCCAGTAGTCTAAGGACAGGGAGGACTGAAGCTTTCTTT. Residues: CASSLRTGRTEAFF.

The J gene is TRBJ2-5, the V gene TRBV4-1; D possibly corresponds to TRBD1 (7 bases). There are 16 residues in the CDR3. The V and J ends lost 0 bases and 3 bases respectively, with 14 bases between them. Germline V lookup: CDR1 MGHRA, CDR2 YSYEKL. In nucleotides, the CDR3 is TGCGCCAGCAGCCAAGAAGGAGGGGGCGGGGAAGAGACCCAGTACTTC. It codes for CASSQEGGGGEETQYF.

The V and J genes are TRBV15 and TRBJ1-5, with D possibly being TRBD1 (6 bases). The CDR3 consists of 16 residues. Per germline, CDR1 LNHNV and CDR2 YYDKDF (reference sequence). Trimming left V 0 bases short and J 0 bases short, with 9 bases between. The CDR3 DNA is TGTGCCACCAGCAGAGATCTGGGGGCTAGCAATCAGCCCCAGCATTTT. Its protein product is CATSRDLGASNQPQHF.

This chain uses TRBV4-1 with TRBJ1-6; D remains ambiguous. Germline values: CDR1 MGHRA, CDR2 YSYEKL. V lost 4 bases to trimming and J lost 3 bases, with 7 bases between them. This CDR3 is built from 14 residues. The CDR3 here is CASSPGLYNSPLHF. The CDR3 DNA is TGCGCCAGCAGCCCTGGGCTCTATAATTCACCCCTCCACTTT.

The chain joins TRBV5-1 to TRBJ1-5; a possible D gene is TRBD1 (6 bases). The CDR3 sequence is 13 residues long. Germline CDR1 SGHRS, CDR2 YFSETQ. Trimming pared 3 bases from V and 7 bases from J, leaving 11 bases between. This chain's CDR3 is CASSYNQGQPQHF. The CDR3 region has the DNA TGCGCCAGCAGCTACAACCAGGGGCAGCCCCAGCATTTT.

The rearrangement uses TRBV27 and TRBJ2-2, with 7 nucleotides matching TRBD2. The CDR3 has 19 amino acids. J was trimmed by 0 bases and V by 6 bases; bases with no gene match: 16. CDR1 and CDR2 from the germline V gene are MNHEY and SMNVEV (reference sequence). The CDR3 bases are TGTGCCAGCAGCTCTTTCGGGGGGTCGTCTCTTTCGAACACCGGGGAGCTGTTTTTT. Its protein product is CASSSFGGSSLSNTGELFF.

The chain's CDR3 is CASSIDRGGRYQPQHF. In DNA, the CDR3 is TGTGCCAGTAGTATAGATCGGGGGGGCAGATATCAGCCCCAGCATTTT. The V gene is TRBV19, the J gene TRBJ1-5; D may be TRBD1 (6 bases). The germline gives CDR1 LNHDA, CDR2 SQIVND (reference sequence). The CDR3 runs 16 residues. Trimming pared 0 bases from V and 5 bases from J, leaving 14 bases between.

The J gene is TRBJ2-7, the V gene TRBV6-5; a weak D match, TRBD1 (5 bases). The CDR3 is made up of 12 amino acids. V shed 6 bases and J shed 3 bases, with 9 bases lying between them. Germline V gene lookup returns CDR1 MNHEY and CDR2 SVGAGI. CDR3 sequence (DNA): TGTGCCAGCAGAGGGGTTAACTACGAGCAGTACTTC. Protein product: CASRGVNYEQYF.

The genes are TRBV7-9 and TRBJ1-5, with TRBD1 matching 8 bases. The CDR3 contains 13 residues. Trimming cost V 4 bases and J 7 bases; bases outside gene matches: 3. From germline, CDR1 is SEHNR and CDR2 FQNEAQ (reference sequence). Here the CDR3 reads CASSSDRAQPQHF. CDR3 in DNA: TGTGCCAGCAGCTCGGACAGGGCGCAGCCCCAGCATTTT.

The chain couples TRBV28 to TRBJ1-2, with TRBD1 as a possible D gene (6 bases). The length of the CDR3 is 12 residues. Trimming cost V 8 bases and J 8 bases, with 15 bases left between them. Germline V gene lookup returns CDR1 MDHEN and CDR2 SYDVKM. CDR3 amino acids: CASSGGALGYTF. The CDR3 region has the DNA TGTGCCAGCTCCGGGGGGGCACTGGGCTACACCTTC.

The rearrangement joins TRBV24-1 to TRBJ1-5; D is undetermined. This CDR3 contains 15 residues. In germline, CDR1 is KGHDR, CDR2 SFDVKD. With 2 bases removed from V and 3 bases from J, the gap between germline ends came to 10 bases. CDR3 in amino acids: CATSDSRTLNQPQHF. The CDR3 DNA follows: TGTGCCACCAGTGATTCGCGGACTCTCAATCAGCCCCAGCATTTT.

The chain is built from TRBV28 and TRBJ2-2, with D tentatively TRBD2 (5 bases). The CDR3 is 12 amino acids. The V end was cut by 6 bases, the J end by 6 bases, with 8 bases between. Germline V gene lookup returns CDR1 MDHEN and CDR2 SYDVKM. The CDR3 loop reads CASREEAGELFF. The CDR3 DNA reads as TGTGCCAGCAGGGAGGAGGCCGGGGAGCTGTTTTTT.

V gene TRBV10-2 combines with J gene TRBJ2-1, with a weak D call TRBD1 (5 bases). The germline gives CDR1 WSHSY, CDR2 SAAADI. The CDR3 is 11 residues long. The ends were cut back, 11 bases at V and 10 bases at J, with 15 bases in the middle. CDR3: CAGQTGPEQFF. In DNA form, the CDR3 reads TGCGCCGGACAAACTGGACCAGAGCAGTTCTTC.

Details on this clone: The germline gene is not matched at one end of the junction; a read error may be the cause. The chain is built from TRBV30 and TRBJ1-2; TRBD1 agrees at 8 bases. CDR3 size: 11 residues. The V gene's germline CDR1 is GTSNPN and CDR2 SVGIG (reference sequence). This CDR3 reads CAFAGQGATAF. The CDR3, as DNA: TGTGCCTTCGCTGGACAGGGCGCTACGGCCTTC. Full variable domain (missing parts from reference TRBV30 and TRBJ1-2): SQTIHQWPATLVQPVGSPLSLECTVEGTSNPNLYWYRQAAGRGLQLLFYSVGIGQISSEVPQNLSASRPQDRQFILSSKKLLLSDSGFYLCAFAGQGATAFGSGTRLTVV.

The count of this clone is one. This rearrangement joins TRBV25-1 to TRBJ2-3; D unresolved. CDR3 length: 13 residues. CDR1 and CDR2 (germline): MGHDK, SYGVNS. Trimming removed 3 bases at V and 1 base at J, with 5 bases between. DNA for the CDR3: TGTGCCAGCAGTGAGGCTGGCACAGATACGCAGTATTTT. It encodes CASSEAGTDTQYF.

The CDR3 DNA is TGTGCCATCAGTCCGGCGGGGGGCGAAAAACTGTTTTTT. Encoded protein: CAISPAGGEKLFF. The chain recombines TRBV10-3 with TRBJ1-4, with TRBD1 as a possible D gene (6 bases). The CDR3 totals 13 residues. Trimming stripped 5 bases from V and 8 bases from J, with 12 bases between. Germline loops: CDR1 ENHRY, CDR2 SYGVKD.

V gene TRBV30 combines with J gene TRBJ1-4; D is unresolved. From germline, CDR1 is GTSNPN and CDR2 SVGIG (reference sequence). The CDR3 length is 14 residues. The V end lost 1 base, the J end lost 0 bases, and 6 bases lay between the germline ends. The CDR3 here is CAWSGLTTNEKLFF. The DNA for the CDR3 is TGTGCCTGGAGTGGACTGACAACTAATGAAAAACTGTTTTTT.